Presented here are 16 T cell receptor beta chains from one specimen sequenced in a study of T cell repertoires in cytomegalovirus infection. These receptors are not linked to any known antigen. TCRdb reanalysed the reads using MiXCR and keeps one entry per CDR3 protein. Counted here are roughly 700,000 distinct CDR3 sequences, around 30% occurring once; the ten biggest clones make up 15% to 20%. The sample was cultured PBMCs, taken from culture after CMV antigen stimulation. Receptor source: a human donor in good health (CMV status not recorded). Some clones in this sample may be carry-over from other donors' samples.

The table lists this clonotype with many counts. This chain connects TRBV7-8 to TRBJ1-5; TRBD1 matches 7 bases. In germline, CDR1 is SGHVS, CDR2 FQNEAQ. This CDR3 is built from 13 residues. The ends lost 5 bases at V and 9 bases at J; junction bases unmatched: 7. The CDR3 DNA sequence: TGTGCCAGCAGCCGACAGGGAGAGAGGCCCCAGCATTTT. It codes for CASSRQGERPQHF.

This sequence joins TRBV19 and TRBJ1-5; TRBD1 is a possible D gene (5 bases). This CDR3 has 14 residues. Germline CDR1 and CDR2: LNHDA and SQIVND (reference sequence). Trimming stripped 7 bases from V and 5 bases from J, with 15 bases between. This chain's CDR3 is CASNTQGRDQPQHF. CDR3 bases: TGTGCCAGTAACACCCAGGGAAGGGATCAGCCCCAGCATTTT.

V gene TRBV14 combines with J gene TRBJ2-2; 7 bases are a match to TRBD1. Germline CDR1 reads SGHDN; CDR2 reads FVKESK. This CDR3 region has 16 residues. The ends lost 4 bases at V and 6 bases at J; junction bases unmatched: 11. Here the CDR3 DNA reads TGTGCCAGCAGCCGCCCGTTCACAGGGGTCGCCGGGGAGCTGTTTTTT. Translating gives CASSRPFTGVAGELFF.

The gene calls are TRBV5-4 and TRBJ2-3; 7 bases map to TRBD1. This CDR3 contains 15 residues. Losses at the gene ends were 4 bases for V and 3 bases for J; bases not matched to a gene: 8. Germline lookup yields CDR1 SGHNT and CDR2 YYREEE (reference sequence). This CDR3 reads CASSPQGIRTDTQYF. In DNA, the CDR3 is TGTGCCAGCAGCCCACAGGGGATTAGGACAGATACGCAGTATTTT.

The rearrangement links TRBV10-3 to TRBJ2-6; D remains unclear. Germline lookup yields CDR1 ENHRY and CDR2 SYGVKD. This CDR3 region has 15 residues. Trimming took off 0 bases at V and 0 bases at J, with 3 bases between the two ends. CDR3 sequence reads: CAISESYSGANVLTF. CDR3 sequence (DNA): TGTGCCATCAGTGAGTCGTACTCTGGGGCCAACGTCCTGACTTTC.

This clonotype was seen a few times. The chain employs TRBV29-1 and TRBJ2-7, with D possibly TRBD1 on 5 matching bases. Trimming pared 4 bases from V and 0 bases from J, leaving 7 bases between. Per germline, CDR1 SQVTM and CDR2 ANQGSEA. The CDR3 runs 12 residues. CDR3 DNA sequence: TGCAGCGTTGCCGACAGCTCCTACGAGCAGTACTTC. Amino acids: CSVADSSYEQYF.

V gene TRBV14 combines with J gene TRBJ2-3, with D unclear. Trimming pared 6 bases from V and 2 bases from J, leaving 12 bases between. CDR1 and CDR2 from the germline V gene are SGHDN and FVKESK. This CDR3 comprises 14 residues. CDR3 DNA sequence: TGTGCCAGCAGGTCTGACATAGACACAGATACGCAGTATTTT. Translation: CASRSDIDTDTQYF.

The V and J genes are TRBV27 and TRBJ1-6; 7 nucleotides match TRBD1. V was clipped by 3 bases and J by 9 bases; unmatched bases: 5. The germline gives CDR1 MNHEY, CDR2 SMNVEV (reference sequence). The CDR3 covers 14 residues. DNA for the CDR3: TGTGCCAGCAGTTTCAAGACAGGGATTTCACCCCTCCACTTT. This codes for CASSFKTGISPLHF.

The V and J genes are TRBV20-1 and TRBJ1-6; no clear D gene. The CDR3 covers 14 residues. CDR1 DFQATT and CDR2 SNEGSKA come from the germline V gene (reference sequence). Trimming left V 0 bases short and J 6 bases short, with 9 bases between. CDR3 protein: CSARDPGSNSPLHF. The CDR3 region has the DNA TGCAGTGCTAGAGATCCGGGGTCTAATTCACCCCTCCACTTT.

J is TRBJ1-5 and V is TRBV3-1; D unresolved. The CDR3 loop spans 15 amino acids. Per the germline V gene, CDR1 is LGHDT and CDR2 is YNNKEL (reference sequence). With 0 bases removed from V and 8 bases from J, the gap between germline ends came to 14 bases. Written as DNA, the CDR3 is TGTGCCAGCAGCCAAGATCACGGTTCTCGGGAGCCCCAGCATTTT. Its translation: CASSQDHGSREPQHF.

This clonotype has just a few counts. The chain has TRBV7-8 and TRBJ2-5; TRBD1 or TRBD2 may be the D gene (6 bases each). V lost 7 bases to trimming and J lost 6 bases, with 18 bases between them. Per the germline V gene, CDR1 is SGHVS and CDR2 is FQNEAQ. The CDR3 has 14 residues. The CDR3 coding sequence is TGTGCCAGCACCTACAGGGCGGGAATTCAGACCCAGTACTTC. Its protein is CASTYRAGIQTQYF.

V is TRBV19 and J is TRBJ1-1, with a tentative D call TRBD1 (6 bases). Germline V gives CDR1 LNHDA, CDR2 SQIVND (reference sequence). V lost 6 bases and J lost 0, with 14 bases in between. This CDR3 is built from 15 residues. The CDR3 DNA sequence: TGTGCCAGTAGCCCCTTCGGACAGATGAACACTGAAGCTTTCTTT. It encodes CASSPFGQMNTEAFF.

The sample holds a few counts of this clonotype. J is TRBJ1-1 and V is TRBV14; D might be TRBD1 (6 bases). Germline assignment: CDR1 SGHDN and CDR2 FVKESK. The CDR3 length is 15 residues. V was pared by 4 bases and J by 7 bases, with 19 bases between. The CDR3 here is CASSPTGVLLYEAFF. CDR3 DNA: TGTGCCAGCAGCCCGACAGGAGTCCTCCTATATGAAGCTTTCTTT.

The count of this clonotype is one. The CDR3 does not end in the conserved phenylalanine or tryptophan, so this is likely a read error. The V and J genes are TRBV7-8 and TRBJ2-5; no firm D call. V was clipped by 5 bases and J by 3 bases, with 16 bases between them. The CDR3 is 15 amino acids. Per germline, CDR1 SGHVS and CDR2 FQNEAQ. In nucleotides, the CDR3 is TGTGCCAGCAGCGGACGGGCGGTCAGTGAAGAGACCCAGTACTTA. This sequence encodes CASSGRAVSEETQYL.

This clonotype was observed a handful of times. The chain couples TRBV7-9 to TRBJ1-5, with 8 bases fitting TRBD1. V was clipped by 5 bases and J by 7 bases; unmatched bases: 13. Germline lookup yields CDR1 SEHNR and CDR2 FQNEAQ (reference sequence). The CDR3 extends over 16 amino acids. DNA for the CDR3: TGTGCCAGCAGCCCGGGCGCAGGGGGCGTCGGGCAGCCCCAGCATTTT. Translating it yields CASSPGAGGVGQPQHF. The variable domain in full, completed from reference TRBV7-9 and TRBJ1-5, reads DTGVSQNPRHKITKRGQNVTFRCDPISEHNRLYWYRQTLGQGPEFLTYFQNEAQLEKSRLLSDRFSAERPKGSFSTLEIQRTEQGDSAMYLCASSPGAGGVGQPQHFGDGTRLSIL.

This clonotype was detected only once. V usage is TRBV28 and J usage is TRBJ2-1; D might be TRBD2 (6 bases). V was pared by 6 bases and J by 6 bases, with 18 bases between. The CDR3 is made up of 15 amino acids. Per the germline V gene, CDR1 is MDHEN and CDR2 is SYDVKM. The CDR3, as DNA: TGTGCCAGCAGCTCCGCCCCGGGCGGGGTCAATGAGCAGTTCTTC. It encodes CASSSAPGGVNEQFF.